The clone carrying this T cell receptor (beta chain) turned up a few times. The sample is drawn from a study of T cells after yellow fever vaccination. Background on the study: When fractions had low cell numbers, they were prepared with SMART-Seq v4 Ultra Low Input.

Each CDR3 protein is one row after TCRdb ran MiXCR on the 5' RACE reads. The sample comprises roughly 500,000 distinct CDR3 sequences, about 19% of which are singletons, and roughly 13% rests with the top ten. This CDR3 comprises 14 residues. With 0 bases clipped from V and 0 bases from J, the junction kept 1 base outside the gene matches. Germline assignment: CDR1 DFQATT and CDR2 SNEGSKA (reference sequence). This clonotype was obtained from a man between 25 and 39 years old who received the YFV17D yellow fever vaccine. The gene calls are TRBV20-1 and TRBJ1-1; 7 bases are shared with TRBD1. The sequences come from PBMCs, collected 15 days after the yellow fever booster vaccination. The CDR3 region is CSAREGTVNTEAFF. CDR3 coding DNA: TGCAGTGCTAGAGAGGGGACAGTGAACACTGAAGCTTTCTTT.